This TCR beta chain was sequenced during a study of blood T cell repertoires in COVID-19. This CDR3 is built from 15 residues. Trimming took off 2 bases at V and 2 bases at J, with 12 bases between the two ends. CDR1 LNHDA and CDR2 SQIVND come from the germline V gene (reference sequence). TCRdb's copy holds only in-frame clones and misses some; the assay was immunoSEQ multiplex PCR. This table holds around 25,000 clones, more than 80% found once. The sequencing input was peripheral blood. The receptor was isolated from a human donor in a cohort sampled during active COVID-19. The V call is TRBV19, the J call TRBJ1-1; maybe TRBD1 (6 bases). In nucleotides, the CDR3 is TGTGCCAGTAGTATAAGTAGGACAGACAACACTGAAGCTTTCTTT. This sequence encodes CASSISRTDNTEAFF.